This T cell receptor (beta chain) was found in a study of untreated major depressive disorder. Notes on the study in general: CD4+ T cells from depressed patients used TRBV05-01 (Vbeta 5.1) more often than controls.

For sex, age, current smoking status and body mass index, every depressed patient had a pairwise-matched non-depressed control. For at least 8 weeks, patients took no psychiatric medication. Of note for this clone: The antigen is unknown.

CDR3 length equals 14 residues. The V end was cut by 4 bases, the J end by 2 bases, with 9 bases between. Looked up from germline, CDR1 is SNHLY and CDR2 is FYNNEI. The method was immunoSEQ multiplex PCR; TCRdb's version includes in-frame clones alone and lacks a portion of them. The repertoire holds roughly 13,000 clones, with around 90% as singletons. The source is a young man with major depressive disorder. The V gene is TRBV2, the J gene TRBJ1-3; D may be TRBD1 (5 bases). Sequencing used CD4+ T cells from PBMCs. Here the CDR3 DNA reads TGTGCCAGCAGTGTTCAGGGAACTGGAAACACCATATATTTT. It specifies CASSVQGTGNTIYF.